These T cell receptor beta chains were read from a single sample in a study of T cell responses to AZD1222 COVID-19 vaccine. Assay used: immunoSEQ multiplex PCR; TCRdb lists only in-frame clones, some missing. Of about 140,000 clones in the sample, around 92% are singletons; the top ten hold roughly 2.2%. Source: peripheral blood, taken on day 0 of AZD1222 vaccination. These receptors were obtained from an adult in good health. The CDR3 runs from the conserved cysteine through the conserved F or W.

TRBV18	CASSPGDPGNTIYF
TRBV12-3/TRBV12-4	CASSPHSNQPQHF
TRBV2	CASSDRRGRNYEQYF
TRBV11-2	CASSPITGAAYNEQFF
TRBV19	CASSARRGQENTEAFF
TRBV19	CASSIAQNTQYF
TRBV3-1/TRBV3-2	CASSLSGTGVLLGNNEQFF
TRBV5-1	CASSDLGQTLGNTIYF
TRBV5-4	CASSLEVQETQYF
TRBV2	CASSVYRQRSPLHF
TRBV13	CASSPAADTPWETQYF
TRBV5-1	CASSLGRKNTEAFF
TRBV19	CASSGTGFGYTF
TRBV7-9	CASSPGTDYGYTF
TRBV3-1/TRBV3-2	CASSSAWEGRGTDTQYF
TRBV19	CASTRGWATDTQYF
TRBV29-1	CSVQVQPGETQYF
TRBV5-4	CASSRTGPSGNTIYF
TRBV28	CASSLGIGSLGDSPLHF
TRBV27	CASSFLLASGANEKLFF
TRBV28	CASSRPKGDTEAFF
TRBV30	CAWSVTGVPYEQYF
TRBV12-3/TRBV12-4	CASSTTGGTEAFF
TRBV19	CASSIGLGGTQETQYF
TRBV19	CASSLGLANEQFF
TRBV27	CASKLWGDEKLFF
TRBV10-2	CASSDSDPRSSYEQYF
TRBV19	CASSAQVGEQFF
TRBV5-4	CASSPGVRDRAMNTEAFF
TRBV5-1	CASSLSTDSYEQYF
TRBV4-2	CASSQELTGGGYTF
TRBV3-1/TRBV3-2	CASGWMNTEAFF
TRBV2	CASRLNRENAEAFF
TRBV5-1	CASSFLVQNTGELFF
TRBV7-3	CASSLSPGTLYNEQFF
TRBV18	CASSPSYAGMSNEQYF
TRBV10-2	CASSIGQTPNEQFF
TRBV5-1	CASAGGEDNSPLHF
TRBV2	CASSDQPELGYTF
TRBV28	CASSPSLGRVNYNEQFF
TRBV19	CATALAGDTQYF
TRBV27	CASGLGVYQPQHF
TRBV21-1	CASRDRGRRSEQYF
TRBV21-1	CASSRAGTGITDTQYF
TRBV18	CASSIGQGSYEQYF
TRBV19	CASSIVGQGLTGELFF
TRBV6-2/TRBV6-3	CASSPQPTAKSTYEQYF
TRBV6-2/TRBV6-3	CASSYPEGRGNQETQYF
TRBV6-5	CAGSPGTAYNSPLHF
TRBV7-2	CASSRNMGSDQPQHF